The 22 T cell receptor beta chains below all came from one sample that was sequenced in a study of T-cell memory formation after mild COVID-19. One entry per CDR3 protein, called by TCRdb with MiXCR from the 5' RACE reads. The sample has roughly 450,000 distinct CDR3 sequences, around 17% seen once. The sample taken for sequencing was PBMCs or a T cell subset sorted from them (not recorded which). These receptors were collected from a man aged 18-30 years who had mild COVID-19 (a few samples of this study predate the infection). Cell type and time point are not known.

For the CDR3, the DNA is TGCAGTGCTAGTTCTCGAACCTACGAGCAGTACGTC. This sequence encodes CSASSRTYEQYV. The chain employs TRBV20-1 and TRBJ2-7; D is undetermined. The CDR3 is 12 amino acids. V lost 3 bases and J lost 2, with 8 bases in between. CDR1 and CDR2 from the germline V gene are DFQATT and SNEGSKA (reference sequence).

This clonotype was recorded a few times. V is TRBV20-1 and J is TRBJ2-6; possibly TRBD1 for D (6 bases). The ends were cut back, 6 bases at V and 1 base at J, with 10 bases in the middle. This CDR3 region has 14 residues. The germline gives CDR1 DFQATT, CDR2 SNEGSKA (reference sequence). DNA of the CDR3: TGCAGTGCCCCGGACAGTTCTGGGGCCAACGTCCTGACTTTC. It specifies CSAPDSSGANVLTF.

This chain links TRBV3-1 with TRBJ2-7; 10 bases align to TRBD2. Trimming cost V 3 bases and J 4 bases; bases outside gene matches: 3. The CDR3 runs to 14 residues. Germline V CDR1 and CDR2: LGHDT, YNNKEL (reference sequence). CDR3 DNA: TGTGCCAGCAGCCATAGCGGGAGGAATTACGAGCAGTACTTC. Its protein is CASSHSGRNYEQYF.

V is TRBV4-3 and J is TRBJ1-1; TRBD1 is a possible D gene (6 bases). The germline V and J ends were trimmed by 0 bases and 12 bases, with 14 bases remaining between them. Germline V gene sequence: CDR1 LGHNA, CDR2 YSLEER. This CDR3 region has 13 residues. The CDR3 DNA sequence: TGCGCCAGCAGCCAAGATCCCGCAGGGGAAACTTTCTTT. This codes for CASSQDPAGETFF.

This clonotype was counted ten times or more. V usage is TRBV7-9 and J usage is TRBJ1-3; no clear D. CDR3 length: 18 amino acids. Between the trimmed V and J ends, which lost 4 bases and 0 bases, there was a span of 19 bases. The germline CDR1 and CDR2 sequences are SEHNR and FQNEAQ (reference sequence). CDR3 in amino acids: CASSSTAKRGTSGNTIYF. CDR3 nucleotide sequence: TGTGCCAGCAGCTCCACCGCAAAGCGGGGAACCTCTGGAAACACCATATATTTT.

This clonotype was counted ten times or more. The chain links TRBV6-2 or TRBV6-3 to TRBJ2-2; D ambiguous. The V gene's germline CDR1 is MNHEY and CDR2 SVGEGT. The CDR3 covers 17 residues. The V gene lost 4 bases and the J gene lost 1 base, with 16 bases spanning the gap. CDR3 DNA sequence: TGTGCCAGCAGTTCCCGCCCATCTAGACTGAACACCGGGGAGCTGTTTTTT. This gives the protein CASSSRPSRLNTGELFF.

This clonotype was counted only a few times. The V and J genes are TRBV7-9 and TRBJ1-3, with D unresolved. Germline lookup yields CDR1 SEHNR and CDR2 FQNEAQ (reference sequence). This CDR3 is built from 14 residues. The ends were cut back, 5 bases at V and 4 bases at J, with 12 bases in the middle. Written as DNA, the CDR3 is TGTGCCAGCAGCCCCCCTCCTTCGGGAAACACCATATATTTT. Protein sequence: CASSPPPSGNTIYF.

This chain links TRBV7-3 with TRBJ2-1, with D perhaps being TRBD1 or TRBD2 (5 bases each). Germline CDR1 is SGHTA and CDR2 is FQGTGA. Trimming took off 2 bases at V and 5 bases at J, with 16 bases between the two ends. The CDR3 is 16 amino acids. The CDR3 nucleotides read TGTGCCAGCAGCTTAGGGGGTAGGGGACCCGACAATGAGCAGTTCTTC. Amino acid sequence: CASSLGGRGPDNEQFF.

This clonotype was seen only a few times. J is TRBJ2-3 and V is TRBV4-2, with D hard to call. There are 14 residues in the CDR3. The ends were cut back, 0 bases at V and 4 bases at J, with 8 bases in the middle. The germline CDR1 and CDR2 sequences are LGHNA and YNFKEQ. The CDR3 spells CASSQETRSDTQYF. The CDR3 coding sequence is TGTGCCAGCAGCCAAGAGACTCGGTCAGATACGCAGTATTTT.

This clonotype was found many times. The V and J genes are TRBV7-2 and TRBJ2-7, with a possible D match to TRBD2 (5 bases). Germline-derived CDR1 and CDR2 are SGHTA and FQGNSA. The CDR3 extends over 14 amino acids. V was trimmed by 3 bases and J by 0 bases, leaving 9 bases between them. This CDR3 reads CASSFSGSSYEQYF. For the CDR3, the DNA is TGTGCCAGCAGCTTCTCGGGGAGCTCCTACGAGCAGTACTTC.

This clonotype came up a few times. In nucleotides, the CDR3 is TGCAGCGTCATGGGGGGCTCCAAGTCAACAGATACGCAGTATTTT. It translates to CSVMGGSKSTDTQYF. V usage is TRBV29-1 and J usage is TRBJ2-3; the D gene could be TRBD1 or TRBD2 (6 bases each). CDR3 length: 15 amino acids. From germline, CDR1 is SQVTM and CDR2 ANQGSEA. Trimming pared 6 bases from V and 3 bases from J, leaving 19 bases between.

In this sample, this clonotype turned up once. The chain is built from TRBV20-1 and TRBJ1-5, with D uncertain. The germline V and J ends were trimmed by 5 bases and 5 bases, with 10 bases remaining between them. The CDR3 length is 12 residues. Germline CDR1 DFQATT, CDR2 SNEGSKA (reference sequence). CDR3 sequence reads: CSAQSGDQPQHF. The CDR3 nucleotides read TGCAGTGCTCAGAGTGGGGATCAGCCCCAGCATTTT.

Only a few counts were recorded for this clonotype. The chain combines TRBV5-1 with TRBJ1-1, with no clear D. The germline gives CDR1 SGHRS, CDR2 YFSETQ. CDR3 size: 13 residues. With 4 bases removed from V and 7 bases from J, the gap between germline ends came to 14 bases. CDR3 sequence reads: CASSPTGPGEAFF. DNA for the CDR3: TGCGCCAGCAGCCCTACCGGACCGGGTGAAGCTTTCTTT.

V usage is TRBV6-5 and J usage is TRBJ1-2, with 8 bases aligning to TRBD1. Germline-derived CDR1 and CDR2 are MNHEY and SVGAGI. V lost 2 bases, J lost 4 bases, and 3 bases stayed unmatched. The CDR3 contains 14 residues. In DNA form, the CDR3 reads TGTGCCAGCAGTTACACGACAGGGGCCTATGGCTACACCTTC. Its protein is CASSYTTGAYGYTF.

The chain uses TRBV18 and TRBJ2-5; 8 positions match TRBD1. J gave up 4 bases and V 4 bases, and 8 bases lay outside the gene matches. This CDR3 is 15 amino acids long. CDR1 and CDR2 (germline): KGHSH, LQKENI. The CDR3 spells CASSQIGQGPETQYF. CDR3 DNA: TGTGCCAGCTCACAAATCGGACAGGGTCCAGAGACCCAGTACTTC.

This clonotype was counted many times. This chain connects TRBV7-9 to TRBJ2-2; D is unresolved. Germline lookup yields CDR1 SEHNR and CDR2 FQNEAQ (reference sequence). The V and J ends lost 2 bases and 7 bases respectively, with 5 bases between them. This CDR3 has 12 residues. This CDR3 is CASSLLGGELFF. The CDR3 DNA follows: TGTGCCAGCAGCTTATTGGGCGGGGAGCTGTTTTTT.

This clonotype occurred a few times. The chain combines TRBV7-2 with TRBJ2-3, with no clear D. Trimming removed 4 bases from V and 0 bases from J, with 17 bases in between. Germline V lookup: CDR1 SGHTA, CDR2 FQGNSA. The CDR3 runs 17 residues. The CDR3: CASSSPYSLDSTDTQYF. CDR3 coding DNA: TGTGCCAGCAGCTCCCCCTACTCTCTTGATAGCACAGATACGCAGTATTTT.

This clonotype was seen a few times. V usage is TRBV5-1 and J usage is TRBJ2-3; TRBD1 might be the D (6 bases). CDR1 and CDR2 (germline): SGHRS, YFSETQ. V was shortened by 2 bases and J by 4 bases, with 11 bases between the two germline ends. There are 14 residues in the CDR3. The CDR3 nucleotides read TGCGCCAGCAGCTTCGTGACAGGACCAGATACGCAGTATTTT. Translated: CASSFVTGPDTQYF.

The table lists this clonotype with many counts. The chain uses TRBV20-1 and TRBJ1-1; D is ambiguous. Germline-derived CDR1 and CDR2 are DFQATT and SNEGSKA (reference sequence). V was shortened by 3 bases and J by 1 base, with 12 bases between the two germline ends. The CDR3 is 14 residues long. Here the CDR3 DNA reads TGCAGTGCTAGCAAGCCCACCACGAACACTGAAGCTTTCTTT. Amino acids: CSASKPTTNTEAFF.

This clonotype was seen a handful of times. The rearrangement joins TRBV20-1 to TRBJ2-1, with D possibly called TRBD1 or TRBD2 (6 bases each). The CDR3 is made up of 15 amino acids. V was shortened by 0 bases and J by 4 bases, with 13 bases between the two germline ends. Germline CDR1 reads DFQATT; CDR2 reads SNEGSKA (reference sequence). The CDR3 spells CSARDKGGLYNEQFF. CDR3 nucleotides: TGCAGTGCTAGAGATAAGGGGGGCTTGTACAATGAGCAGTTCTTC.

In this sample, this clonotype turned up a few times. This sequence joins TRBV6-5 and TRBJ1-2; D may be TRBD1 (6 bases). The CDR3 consists of 11 residues. Trimming removed 5 bases at V and 10 bases at J, with 11 bases between. Germline V gives CDR1 MNHEY, CDR2 SVGAGI. The CDR3: CASSQGSFYTF. As DNA, the CDR3 is TGTGCCAGCAGTCAGGGGTCTTTCTACACCTTC.

This clonotype occurred many times. The rearrangement uses TRBV9 and TRBJ2-1; tentatively, D is TRBD1 (7 bases). Germline V gene lookup returns CDR1 SGDLS and CDR2 YYNGEE. The CDR3 contains 18 residues. V lost 4 bases and J 0 bases, leaving 20 bases between the germline ends. CDR3 nucleotide sequence: TGTGCCAGCAGCCCAGGGGGGTCGGGCGGAAGCTCCTACAATGAGCAGTTCTTC. Its protein is CASSPGGSGGSSYNEQFF.